This T cell receptor beta chain came from a study of beta chain features in type 1 diabetes. What was sequenced were expressed TCRB transcripts, since all of the isolated RNA had been reverse transcribed. TCRdb's table, derived via immunoSEQ multiplex PCR, lists solely in-frame clones and lacks some. The table shows about 150,000 clones, with 7.5% to 10% occurring only once. Cells sorted by CD45RO/CCR7/CD25/CD127/CD95/CD27 comprised CD4+ naive, central memory, regulatory and stem cell-like memory cells. As to this clone: The antigen is undetermined.

The trim removed 8 bases at V and 3 bases at J, leaving 4 bases unmatched. CDR1 is MNHEY, CDR2 SVGAGI, per germline. The CDR3 has 14 amino acids. Study observations and caveats: More deletions and fewer insertions at VDJ junctions were seen in type 1 diabetes patients.

Material for sequencing was central memory CD4+ T cells from blood. V and J are TRBV6-5 and TRBJ2-7; TRBD2 matches 13 bases. The receptor comes from a woman aged 18-35 years in good health. Here the CDR3 reads CASVRTSGGYEQYF. CDR3 bases: TGTGCCAGCGTCCGGACTAGCGGGGGCTACGAGCAGTACTTC.